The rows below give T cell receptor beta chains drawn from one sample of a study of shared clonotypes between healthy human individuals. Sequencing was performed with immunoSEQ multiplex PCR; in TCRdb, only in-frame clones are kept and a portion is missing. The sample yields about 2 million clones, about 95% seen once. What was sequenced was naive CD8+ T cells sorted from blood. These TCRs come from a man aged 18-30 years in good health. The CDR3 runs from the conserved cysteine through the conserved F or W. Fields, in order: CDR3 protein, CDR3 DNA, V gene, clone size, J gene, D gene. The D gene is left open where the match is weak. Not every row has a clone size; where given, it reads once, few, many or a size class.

CDR3aa: CASSDPAGSGSLNGYTF
CDR3nt: TGTGCCAGCAGTGACCCTGCCGGCTCAGGGAGCCTGAATGGCTACACCTTC
v_gene: TRBV2
abundance: -
j_gene: TRBJ1-2
d_gene: -

CDR3aa: CASTNERGDYGYTF
CDR3nt: TGTGCCAGCACCAACGAAAGAGGGGACTATGGCTACACCTTC
v_gene: TRBV5-8
abundance: -
j_gene: TRBJ1-2
d_gene: -

CDR3aa: CAWGGGTDGEKLFF
CDR3nt: TGTGCCTGGGGTGGGGGGACAGATGGAGAAAAACTGTTTTTT
v_gene: TRBV30
abundance: -
j_gene: TRBJ1-4
d_gene: TRBD1

CDR3aa: CASSFGTGPGEKLFF
CDR3nt: TGTGCCAGCAGCTTCGGGACAGGGCCCGGGGAAAAACTGTTTTTT
v_gene: TRBV5-6
abundance: -
j_gene: TRBJ1-4
d_gene: TRBD1

CDR3aa: CASSLFGFGTDPMDYGYTF
CDR3nt: TGTGCCAGCAGCTTGTTCGGGTTTGGGACCGATCCGATGGACTATGGCTACACCTTC
v_gene: TRBV5-6
abundance: -
j_gene: TRBJ1-2
d_gene: -

CDR3aa: CASSYVGQGGNEQYF
CDR3nt: TGCGCCAGCAGCTACGTAGGACAGGGGGGCAACGAGCAGTACTTC
v_gene: TRBV4-1
abundance: once
j_gene: TRBJ2-7
d_gene: TRBD1

CDR3aa: CASSYSEGSYGYTF
CDR3nt: TGTGCCAGCAGTTACTCGGAGGGCAGCTATGGCTACACCTTC
v_gene: TRBV6-5
abundance: -
j_gene: TRBJ1-2
d_gene: -

CDR3aa: CASSPTSGGAYEQFF
CDR3nt: TGCGCCAGCAGTCCAACTAGCGGGGGGGCTTATGAGCAGTTCTTC
v_gene: TRBV4-1
abundance: -
j_gene: TRBJ2-1
d_gene: TRBD2

CDR3aa: CASSLQSPRSSYEQYF
CDR3nt: TGCGCCAGCAGCTTACAATCTCCTAGATCGTCCTACGAGCAGTACTTC
v_gene: TRBV5-1
abundance: once
j_gene: TRBJ2-7
d_gene: -

CDR3aa: CASSLASFYEQYF
CDR3nt: TGTGCCAGCAGCTTAGCTAGCTTCTACGAGCAGTACTTC
v_gene: TRBV11-2
abundance: -
j_gene: TRBJ2-7
d_gene: -

CDR3aa: CASSLPRGEVYTGELFF
CDR3nt: TGTGCCAGCTCGCTCCCGAGGGGGGAGGTGTACACCGGGGAGCTGTTTTTT
v_gene: TRBV9
abundance: -
j_gene: TRBJ2-2
d_gene: -

CDR3aa: CASSSVTDTQYF
CDR3nt: TGTGCCAGCAGCTCGGTCACAGATACGCAGTATTTT
v_gene: TRBV11-2
abundance: -
j_gene: TRBJ2-3
d_gene: -

CDR3aa: CATGLAGGDYEQYF
CDR3nt: TGTGCCACCGGCTTAGCGGGAGGGGACTACGAGCAGTACTTC
v_gene: TRBV15
abundance: -
j_gene: TRBJ2-7
d_gene: TRBD2

CDR3aa: CASSQGGRTYEQYF
CDR3nt: TGTGCCAGCAGCCAGGGGGGGCGCACCTACGAGCAGTACTTC
v_gene: TRBV9
abundance: -
j_gene: TRBJ2-7
d_gene: -

CDR3aa: CASSLGSGTGNTIYF
CDR3nt: TGTGCCAGCAGCTTGGGTTCAGGGACAGGGAACACCATATATTTT
v_gene: TRBV7-9
abundance: -
j_gene: TRBJ1-3
d_gene: TRBD1

CDR3aa: CASSLERYEQYF
CDR3nt: TGTGCCAGCAGTTTGGAACGCTACGAGCAGTACTTC
v_gene: TRBV28
abundance: once
j_gene: TRBJ2-7
d_gene: -

CDR3aa: CASSQDWGAYEQYF
CDR3nt: TGCGCCAGCAGCCAAGACTGGGGAGCTTACGAGCAGTACTTC
v_gene: TRBV4-3
abundance: -
j_gene: TRBJ2-7
d_gene: -

CDR3aa: CASLTGVETQYF
CDR3nt: TGTGCCAGCCTGACAGGGGTCGAGACCCAGTACTTC
v_gene: TRBV6-1
abundance: -
j_gene: TRBJ2-5
d_gene: TRBD1

CDR3aa: CSVLGASGRVSPYEQYF
CDR3nt: TGCAGCGTCCTGGGGGCTAGCGGGAGGGTTTCCCCCTACGAGCAGTACTTC
v_gene: TRBV29-1
abundance: -
j_gene: TRBJ2-7
d_gene: TRBD2

CDR3aa: CASRRDSQYEQYF
CDR3nt: TGTGCCAGCCGCCGGGATAGCCAATACGAGCAGTACTTC
v_gene: TRBV27
abundance: -
j_gene: TRBJ2-7
d_gene: -

CDR3aa: CATEDVGHEQFF
CDR3nt: TGTGCCACCGAGGACGTTGGGCATGAGCAGTTCTTC
v_gene: TRBV2
abundance: -
j_gene: TRBJ2-1
d_gene: -

CDR3aa: CASSVATSVGDEQFF
CDR3nt: TGTGCCAGCAGCGTAGCCACTAGCGTGGGCGATGAGCAGTTCTTC
v_gene: TRBV9
abundance: -
j_gene: TRBJ2-1
d_gene: TRBD2

CDR3aa: CASSLLSSYNEQFF
CDR3nt: TGTGCCAGCTCACTCTTGAGCTCCTACAATGAGCAGTTCTTC
v_gene: TRBV18
abundance: -
j_gene: TRBJ2-1
d_gene: -

CDR3aa: CASCSRGNTEAFF
CDR3nt: TGTGCCAGCTGTTCCAGGGGCAACACTGAAGCTTTCTTT
v_gene: TRBV19
abundance: -
j_gene: TRBJ1-1
d_gene: -

CDR3aa: CASSLGPGTGNNEQFF
CDR3nt: TGTGCCAGCAGCTTAGGCCCCGGGACAGGGAACAATGAGCAGTTCTTC
v_gene: TRBV11-2
abundance: -
j_gene: TRBJ2-1
d_gene: TRBD1

CDR3aa: CASSPAGGRTDTQYF
CDR3nt: TGTGCCAGCAGTCCAGCAGGGGGGCGGACAGATACGCAGTATTTT
v_gene: TRBV27
abundance: -
j_gene: TRBJ2-3
d_gene: -

CDR3aa: CASSYSTASGEDGYTF
CDR3nt: TGTGCCAGCAGTTACTCTACAGCATCCGGGGAAGATGGCTACACCTTC
v_gene: TRBV6-6
abundance: once
j_gene: TRBJ1-2
d_gene: -

CDR3aa: CASSEEGGQGTGELFF
CDR3nt: TGTGCCAGCAGTGAAGAGGGCGGACAGGGCACCGGGGAGCTGTTTTTT
v_gene: TRBV6-1
abundance: -
j_gene: TRBJ2-2
d_gene: TRBD1

CDR3aa: CASSPWTSGGPGELFF
CDR3nt: TGCGCCAGCAGCCCATGGACTAGCGGGGGCCCCGGGGAGCTGTTTTTT
v_gene: TRBV4-1
abundance: -
j_gene: TRBJ2-2
d_gene: TRBD2

CDR3aa: CASSETIRNEQYF
CDR3nt: TGTGCCAGCAGTGAAACCATAAGGAACGAGCAGTACTTC
v_gene: TRBV2
abundance: -
j_gene: TRBJ2-7
d_gene: -

CDR3aa: CASSPKGMGNQPQHF
CDR3nt: TGTGCCAGCAGCCCTAAGGGGATGGGCAATCAGCCCCAGCATTTT
v_gene: TRBV7-9
abundance: once
j_gene: TRBJ1-5
d_gene: -

CDR3aa: CASSLSRGGSQAFF
CDR3nt: TGTGCCAGCAGTTTATCCCGGGGGGGATCGCAAGCTTTCTTT
v_gene: TRBV28
abundance: -
j_gene: TRBJ1-1
d_gene: -

CDR3aa: CAWNLGTGNQPQHF
CDR3nt: TGTGCCTGGAATCTCGGGACAGGCAATCAGCCCCAGCATTTT
v_gene: TRBV30
abundance: -
j_gene: TRBJ1-5
d_gene: TRBD1

CDR3aa: CASSVAESNYGYTF
CDR3nt: TGTGCCAGCAGCGTAGCTGAAAGTAACTATGGCTACACCTTC
v_gene: TRBV9
abundance: -
j_gene: TRBJ1-2
d_gene: -

CDR3aa: CASMHKHPDRISYEQYF
CDR3nt: TGTGCCAGCATGCACAAACACCCCGACAGGATTTCCTACGAGCAGTACTTC
v_gene: TRBV2
abundance: -
j_gene: TRBJ2-7
d_gene: -

CDR3aa: CASSLSVPDEQYF
CDR3nt: TGTGCCAGCAGTTTGTCCGTGCCTGACGAGCAGTACTTC
v_gene: TRBV28
abundance: -
j_gene: TRBJ2-7
d_gene: -